These 10 T cell receptor beta chains originate from one sample sequenced in a study of cytomegalovirus exposure and HLA in healthy donors. Vbeta (60) and Jbeta (13) primers were used in the PCR. Profiled with immunoSEQ multiplex PCR; TCRdb holds only in-frame clones, not every one. This sample's clone table lists 38,000 or so clones. Source material: PBMCs. These receptors originate from a man in his forties in good health and CMV-seropositive.

The J gene is TRBJ1-4, the V gene TRBV27, with D uncertain. The V gene's germline CDR1 is MNHEY and CDR2 SMNVEV (reference sequence). The CDR3 has 14 residues. V dropped 3 bases and J dropped 6 bases, with 11 bases sitting between them. CDR3 nucleotide sequence: TGTGCCAGCAGTTTCTCGGGATTTGATGAAAAACTGTTTTTT. It yields the protein CASSFSGFDEKLFF.

The rearrangement uses TRBV4-2 and TRBJ1-2; a weak D match, TRBD1 (6 bases). This CDR3 has 12 amino acids. Trimming shortened V by 4 bases and J by 8 bases, and 11 bases separated the two germline ends. Germline V gene sequence: CDR1 LGHNA, CDR2 YNFKEQ. This CDR3 is CASSPETGGYTF. CDR3 nucleotide sequence: TGTGCCAGCAGCCCCGAGACAGGCGGCTACACCTTC.

The chain combines TRBV6-5 with TRBJ1-4; 10 positions match TRBD1. The CDR3 is 16 residues long. Trimming took 0 bases from V and 7 from J; bases not matched to a gene: 5. Looked up from germline, CDR1 is MNHEY and CDR2 is SVGAGI. As DNA, the CDR3 is TGTGCCAGCAGTTACTCACCGGGACAGGGGACTGAAAAACTGTTTTTT. Encoded protein: CASSYSPGQGTEKLFF.

The V call is TRBV29-1, the J call TRBJ1-4; D is ambiguous. CDR3 size: 13 residues. The V gene's germline CDR1 is SQVTM and CDR2 ANQGSEA. The V end was cut by 5 bases, the J end by 4 bases, with 11 bases between. The DNA for the CDR3 is TGCAGCGTTTCCGAGGGATTTAATGAAAAACTGTTTTTT. This translates into CSVSEGFNEKLFF.

J is TRBJ1-3 and V is TRBV14, with a weak D call TRBD1 (6 bases). V lost 4 bases and J 1 base, leaving 11 bases between the germline ends. The CDR3 runs 15 residues. Germline CDR1 is SGHDN and CDR2 is FVKESK. CDR3 DNA sequence: TGTGCCAGCAGCCCCCGACAGGTATCTGGAAACACCATATATTTT. It yields the protein CASSPRQVSGNTIYF. The full variable domain, completed using reference TRBV14 and TRBJ1-3, is EAGVTQFPSHSVIEKGQTVTLRCDPISGHDNLYWYRRVMGKEIKFLLHFVKESKQDESGMPNNRFLAERTGGTYSTLKVQPAELEDSGVYFCASSPRQVSGNTIYFGEGSWLTVV.

The chain has TRBV18 and TRBJ1-2, with D uncertain. Germline V gene lookup returns CDR1 KGHSH and CDR2 LQKENI. The CDR3 contains 15 residues. With 2 bases removed from V and 8 bases from J, the gap between germline ends came to 18 bases. The CDR3 DNA sequence: TGTGCCAGCTCACCATCCGACAACCCCGGTCGGGGCTACACCTTC. Translation gives CASSPSDNPGRGYTF.

Written as DNA, the CDR3 is TGTGCCCTCTTTCCCCAGCGTGCGGGGGGCAGGATCACCAACTATGGCTACACCTTC. Amino acids: CALFPQRAGGRITNYGYTF. The rearrangement uses TRBV21-1 and TRBJ1-2. TRBV21-1 is labeled a pseudogene. This CDR3 is 19 amino acids long.

The chain has TRBV28 and TRBJ2-5; D ambiguous. V was clipped by 7 bases and J by 1 base, with 4 bases between them. The length of the CDR3 is 11 residues. CDR1 and CDR2 (germline): MDHEN, SYDVKM. CDR3 nucleotides: TGTGCCAGCACCTCCCAAGAGACCCAGTACTTC. Protein sequence: CASTSQETQYF.

The rearrangement joins TRBV11-3 to TRBJ2-4; D may be TRBD2 (5 bases). Looked up from germline, CDR1 is SGHNT and CDR2 is YENEEA. The V gene lost 5 bases and the J gene lost 1 base, with 15 bases spanning the gap. The CDR3 is 16 residues long. CDR3 loop: CASSPLGVLAKNIQYF. CDR3 DNA: TGTGCCAGCAGCCCCCTCGGGGTCCTGGCCAAAAACATTCAGTACTTC.

The chain has TRBV10-3 and TRBJ2-7; tentatively, D is TRBD2 (6 bases). V shed 8 bases and J shed 6 bases, with 17 bases lying between them. The CDR3 loop spans 13 amino acids. Looked up from germline, CDR1 is ENHRY and CDR2 is SYGVKD. In nucleotides, the CDR3 is TGTGCCATCCGGATGGAGGGTTTGGGCGAGCAGTACTTC. It is translated as CAIRMEGLGEQYF.